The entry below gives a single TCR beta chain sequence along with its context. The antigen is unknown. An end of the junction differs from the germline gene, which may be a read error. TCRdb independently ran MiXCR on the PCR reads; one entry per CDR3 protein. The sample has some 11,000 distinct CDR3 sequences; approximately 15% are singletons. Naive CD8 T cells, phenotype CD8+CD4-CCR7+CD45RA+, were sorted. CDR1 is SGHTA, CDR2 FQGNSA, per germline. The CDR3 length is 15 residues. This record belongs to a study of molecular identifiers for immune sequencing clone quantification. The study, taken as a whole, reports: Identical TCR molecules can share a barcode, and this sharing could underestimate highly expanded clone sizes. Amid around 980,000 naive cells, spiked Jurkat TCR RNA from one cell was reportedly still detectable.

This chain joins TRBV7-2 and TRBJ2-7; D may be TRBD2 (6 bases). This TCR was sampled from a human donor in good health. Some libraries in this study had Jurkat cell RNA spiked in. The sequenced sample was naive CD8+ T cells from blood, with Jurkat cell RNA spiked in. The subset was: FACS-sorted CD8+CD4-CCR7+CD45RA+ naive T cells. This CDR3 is CASSSAAGPSYGQYF. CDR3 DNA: TGCGCCAGCAGTTCAGCCGCGGGACCCTCATACGGGCAGTACTTC.